The 20 T cell receptor beta chains reported below all come from one sample, sequenced in a study of CD8 T cells in ankylosing spondylitis. Their target antigens are unknown. TCRdb reprocessed the 5' RACE reads with MiXCR, giving one entry per CDR3 protein. The table records 200,000 to 250,000 distinct CDR3 sequences, approximately 7.4% of them present only once. Study outcomes and limitations: A TCR beta motif of eight highly homologous variants appeared characteristic of ankylosing spondylitis blood.

The specimen was blood, either unsorted or a sorted T cell fraction (not recorded which). These receptors were taken from a male donor with ankylosing spondylitis.

This clonotype appeared many times. The chain couples TRBV3-1 to TRBJ1-1; D unclear. V was pared by 0 bases and J by 0 bases, with 8 bases between. The CDR3 length is 15 residues. Germline V gives CDR1 LGHDT, CDR2 YNNKEL (reference sequence). The CDR3: CASSQDLALNTEAFF. CDR3 in DNA: TGTGCCAGCAGCCAAGATCTAGCCCTGAACACTGAAGCTTTCTTT. Complete variable domain (other parts from reference TRBV3-1 and TRBJ1-1): DTAVSQTPKYLVTQMGNDKSIKCEQNLGHDTMYWYKQDSKKFLKIMFSYNNKELIINETVPNRFSPKSPDKAHLNLHINSLELGDSAVYFCASSQDLALNTEAFFGQGTRLTVV.

This clonotype was detected only a few times. The J gene is TRBJ2-7, the V gene TRBV15, with 9 nucleotides matching TRBD2. From germline, CDR1 is LNHNV and CDR2 YYDKDF (reference sequence). The CDR3 is made up of 16 amino acids. Unmatched junction bases numbered 12, after V lost 5 bases and J lost 4 bases. The CDR3 spells CATSEEVAGVLYEQYF. In DNA, the CDR3 is TGTGCCACCAGCGAAGAGGTAGCGGGAGTTTTATACGAGCAGTACTTC.

This clonotype came up many times. V usage is TRBV29-1 and J usage is TRBJ2-3; TRBD2 aligns across 10 bases. Germline lookup yields CDR1 SQVTM and CDR2 ANQGSEA. The CDR3 has 13 residues. V gave up 7 bases and J gave up 9 bases; unmatched junction bases: 10. The CDR3 protein is CSARPSGRKTQYF. CDR3 DNA: TGCAGCGCAAGGCCTAGCGGGAGAAAAACGCAGTATTTT.

This clonotype was counted many times. CDR3 DNA: TGTGCCAGCAGCATACGGCATCAGTTCTTC. It translates to CASSIRHQFF. The chain employs TRBV7-9 and TRBJ2-1, with unresolved D. The ends were cut back, 5 bases at V and 13 bases at J, with 9 bases in the middle. CDR3 size: 10 residues. The V gene's germline CDR1 is SEHNR and CDR2 FQNEAQ (reference sequence).

This clonotype appeared many times. The V call is TRBV27, the J call TRBJ1-2, with TRBD1 matching over 7 bases. The germline V gene encodes CDR1 MNHEY and CDR2 SMNVEV (reference sequence). This CDR3 comprises 12 residues. V gave up 6 bases and J gave up 8 bases; unmatched junction bases: 6. CDR3 in amino acids: CASRTGWTGYTF. Here the CDR3 DNA reads TGTGCCAGCAGGACAGGGTGGACGGGCTACACCTTC.

The chain has TRBV27 and TRBJ2-7; 10 nucleotides match TRBD1. The junction had 6 bases not matched to a gene; V was cut back by 5 bases and J by 2 bases. Germline CDR1 reads MNHEY; CDR2 reads SMNVEV (reference sequence). This CDR3 is built from 15 residues. CDR3 amino acids: CASSLDRGRPYEQYF. The CDR3 DNA reads as TGTGCCAGCAGTCTTGACAGGGGGCGGCCCTACGAGCAGTACTTC.

The chain couples TRBV7-8 to TRBJ1-2, with 11 nucleotides matching TRBD1. With 4 bases clipped from V and 6 bases from J, the junction kept 10 bases outside the gene matches. The germline gives CDR1 SGHVS, CDR2 FQNEAQ. The CDR3 has 16 amino acids. CDR3 amino acids: CASSSHGRTGGNGYTF. The DNA for the CDR3 is TGTGCCAGCAGCTCGCACGGGCGGACAGGGGGCAATGGCTACACCTTC.

This clonotype was seen repeatedly, ten times or more. The J gene is TRBJ2-4, the V gene TRBV7-9; D is possibly TRBD2 (5 bases). V lost 1 base to trimming and J lost 0 bases, with 7 bases between them. CDR3 length equals 15 residues. CDR1 and CDR2 from the germline V gene are SEHNR and FQNEAQ (reference sequence). In nucleotides, the CDR3 is TGTGCCAGCAGCTTAGAAGCGGTAGCCAAAAACATTCAGTACTTC. This gives the protein CASSLEAVAKNIQYF.

The sample holds many counts of this clonotype. CDR3 loop: CASSLAGTSGRGQFF. CDR3 nucleotides: TGCGCCAGCAGCTTGGCCGGGACTAGCGGGAGAGGGCAGTTCTTC. This chain uses TRBV5-1 with TRBJ2-1, with TRBD2 matching over 14 bases. J gave up 12 bases and V 0 bases, and 5 bases lay outside the gene matches. Germline V gene sequence: CDR1 SGHRS, CDR2 YFSETQ. CDR3 length: 15 amino acids.

This clonotype appeared many times. The chain carries TRBV7-2 and TRBJ2-7; the D gene is possibly TRBD1 (6 bases). V lost 2 bases and J 6 bases, leaving 14 bases between the germline ends. CDR1 is SGHTA, CDR2 FQGNSA, per germline. The CDR3 extends over 14 amino acids. The chain's CDR3 is CASSLYRDNPEQYF. CDR3 nucleotides: TGTGCCAGCAGCTTATACCGGGACAACCCCGAGCAGTACTTC.

The CDR3: CASTKQMYQETQYF. CDR3 sequence (DNA): TGTGCCAGCACTAAACAGATGTACCAAGAGACCCAGTACTTC. The V gene is TRBV6-2 or TRBV6-3, the J gene TRBJ2-5; D remains unclear. V lost 7 bases and J lost 0, with 12 bases in between. CDR3 length: 14 residues. Germline CDR1 and CDR2: MNHEY and SVGEGT.

This clonotype appeared many times. This sequence joins TRBV5-1 and TRBJ2-7; D might be TRBD1 (6 bases). CDR3 length: 14 residues. Germline values: CDR1 SGHRS, CDR2 YFSETQ. The ends were cut back, 2 bases at V and 1 base at J, with 10 bases in the middle. In DNA form, the CDR3 reads TGCGCCAGCAGCTTTTTTCAGGGGTCCTACGAGCAGTACTTC. It codes for CASSFFQGSYEQYF.

This chain links TRBV4-3 with TRBJ2-3; 9 nucleotides match TRBD2. The CDR3 covers 16 residues. Germline V CDR1 and CDR2: LGHNA, YSLEER. Germline trimming cut 4 bases from V and 3 bases from J; bases unmatched to any gene: 8. CDR3 coding DNA: TGCGCCAGCAGCCCGAGGACTAGCGCGATGACAGATACGCAGTATTTT. Translated, it gives CASSPRTSAMTDTQYF.

This chain connects TRBV30 to TRBJ1-2; tentative D call: TRBD1 (6 bases). V lost 2 bases and J lost 0, with 16 bases in between. Germline V lookup: CDR1 GTSNPN, CDR2 SVGIG (reference sequence). The CDR3 sequence is 16 residues long. The CDR3 region is CAWSRRRGAANYGYTF. CDR3 in DNA: TGTGCCTGGAGTCGGAGGAGGGGGGCCGCTAACTATGGCTACACCTTC.

The V call is TRBV15, the J call TRBJ2-7; 9 bases align to TRBD1. The trim removed 4 bases at V and 6 bases at J, leaving 13 bases unmatched. The length of the CDR3 is 16 residues. Germline V gene data show CDR1 as LNHNV and CDR2 as YYDKDF (reference sequence). This chain's CDR3 is CATSTHRQGVPGEQYF. The CDR3 region has the DNA TGTGCCACCAGCACCCATCGACAGGGGGTGCCGGGCGAGCAGTACTTC.

There are many counts of this clonotype. The chain is built from TRBV7-2 and TRBJ2-7; D is ambiguous. The CDR3 loop spans 12 amino acids. Per germline, CDR1 SGHTA and CDR2 FQGNSA. V lost 5 bases, J lost 3 bases, and 8 bases lay in between. The CDR3 region is CASSLWSYEQYF. For the CDR3, the DNA is TGTGCCAGCAGCCTTTGGAGCTACGAGCAGTACTTC.

This clonotype showed up many times. V and J are TRBV12-3 or TRBV12-4 and TRBJ1-1, with 8 bases identical to TRBD1. V shed 8 bases and J 7 bases; nucleotides not matched to a gene: 18. The CDR3 is made up of 16 amino acids. The CDR3: CASGQTGVRSKVEAFF. The CDR3 nucleotides read TGTGCCAGCGGGCAGACAGGGGTGAGGTCTAAGGTTGAAGCTTTCTTT.

There are many counts of this clonotype. The chain recombines TRBV5-1 with TRBJ1-5; D is possibly TRBD1 (6 bases). This CDR3 spans 16 amino acids. The germline V gene has CDR1 SGHRS and CDR2 YFSETQ. V lost 6 bases to trimming and J lost 1 base, with 17 bases between them. This CDR3 reads CASIWPGGLSNQPQHF. The CDR3 nucleotides read TGCGCCAGCATCTGGCCTGGGGGGCTAAGCAATCAGCCCCAGCATTTT.

This clonotype was found many times. This rearrangement joins TRBV12-3 or TRBV12-4 to TRBJ2-4, with 7 bases fitting TRBD1. This CDR3 has 14 residues. Losses at the gene ends were 5 bases for V and 0 bases for J; bases not matched to a gene: 1. The CDR3 region has the DNA TGTGCCAGCAGTCCAGGGGGAGCCAAAAACATTCAGTACTTC. It codes for CASSPGGAKNIQYF.

In this sample, this clonotype turned up a few times. The chain links TRBV4-2 to TRBJ1-1; D remains unclear. This CDR3 has 16 amino acids. Trimming removed 1 base at V and 0 bases at J, with 12 bases between. CDR1 and CDR2 from the germline V gene are LGHNA and YNFKEQ. The CDR3 is CASSQVPNGLNTEAFF. Here the CDR3 DNA reads TGTGCCAGCAGCCAAGTTCCCAACGGCCTGAACACTGAAGCTTTCTTT.